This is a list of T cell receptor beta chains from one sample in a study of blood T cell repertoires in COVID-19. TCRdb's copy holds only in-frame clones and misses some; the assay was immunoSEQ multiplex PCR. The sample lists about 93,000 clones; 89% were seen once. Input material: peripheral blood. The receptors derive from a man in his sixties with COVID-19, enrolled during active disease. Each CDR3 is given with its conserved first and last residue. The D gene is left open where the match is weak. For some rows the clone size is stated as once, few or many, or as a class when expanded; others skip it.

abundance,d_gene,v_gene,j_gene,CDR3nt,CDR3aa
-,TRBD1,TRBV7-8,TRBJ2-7,TGTGCCAGCAGCAGCCGGGACAGGGACCCTTCTTACGAGCAGTACTTC,CASSSRDRDPSYEQYF
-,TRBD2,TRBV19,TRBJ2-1,TGTGCCAGTAGTGTATATGGGACTAGCGGGGGTGAGCAGTTCTTC,CASSVYGTSGGEQFF
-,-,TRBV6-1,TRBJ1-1,TGTGCCAGCATCGGACTTAACACTGAAGCTTTCTTT,CASIGLNTEAFF
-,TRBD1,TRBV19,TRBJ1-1,TGTGCCAGCGACAGGGGAGAACGCACTGAAGCTTTCTTT,CASDRGERTEAFF
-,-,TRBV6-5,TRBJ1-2,TGTGCCAGCACCTCGGGGGGGGCTAACTATGGCTACACCTTC,CASTSGGANYGYTF
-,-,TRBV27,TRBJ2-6,TGTGCCAGTGCGGGCTCTGGGGCCAACGTCCTGACTTTC,CASAGSGANVLTF
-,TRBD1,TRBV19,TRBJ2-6,TGTGCCACCTATGGACAGGGCCCCTCTGGGGCCAACGTCCTGACTTTC,CATYGQGPSGANVLTF
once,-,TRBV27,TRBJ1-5,TGTGCCAGCAGTCCACGACAGTTCAATCAGCCCCAGCATTTT,CASSPRQFNQPQHF
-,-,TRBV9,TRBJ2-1,TGTGCCAGCAGCGGGACGGGGAGCTCCTACAATGAGCAGTTCTTC,CASSGTGSSYNEQFF
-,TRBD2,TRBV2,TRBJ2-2,TGTGCCAGCAGTGTGGGCGGGAGCGGAACCGGGGAGCTGTTTTTT,CASSVGGSGTGELFF
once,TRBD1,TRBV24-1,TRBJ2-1,TGTGCCACCAGTGACCCCGGGACAGGGGGCAACAATGAGCAGTTCTTC,CATSDPGTGGNNEQFF
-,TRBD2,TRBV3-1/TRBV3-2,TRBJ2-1,TGTGCCAGCAGCCACCCGAGGACTAGCGGGAGCGATGAGCAGTTCTTC,CASSHPRTSGSDEQFF
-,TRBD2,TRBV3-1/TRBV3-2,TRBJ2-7,TGTGCCAGCGCCCGAAGGACTAGCGGGGCCTCCTACGAGCAGTACTTC,CASARRTSGASYEQYF
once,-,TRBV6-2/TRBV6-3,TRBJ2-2,TGTGCCAGCAGTTACTCCACTCCATCGAACACCGGGGAGCTGTTTTTT,CASSYSTPSNTGELFF
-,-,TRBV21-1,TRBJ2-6,TGTGCCAGCAGCTTTAATGGGGCCAACGTCCTGACTTTC,CASSFNGANVLTF
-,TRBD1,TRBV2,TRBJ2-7,TGTGCCAGCAGTGATCGGACAGGGGGCGGGGATTGGCGGAGACTTACCTACGAGCAGTACTTC,CASSDRTGGGDWRRLTYEQYF
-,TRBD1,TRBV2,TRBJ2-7,TGTGCCAGCAGCGTCGACAGGGGAATCAACGAGCAGTACTTC,CASSVDRGINEQYF
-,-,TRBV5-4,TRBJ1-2,TGTGCCAGCAGCTTGGTTACTGCTAGCGACTACACCTTC,CASSLVTASDYTF